This T cell receptor beta chain emerged from a study of cytomegalovirus exposure and HLA in healthy donors (dated by TCRdb to the late 2010s). General notes on the study: An earlier analysis of approximately 600 of the donors reported 250 to 300 Gb of sequence data and 100 million to 140 million unique TCR beta sequences from approximately 180 million T cells. An early release covering roughly 640 HLA-typed donors comprised 250 to 350 gigabases of sequencing data and about 90 million unique TCR sequences. Of the 300 to 450 genotyped donors, approximately 82% fell in the genetic ancestry cluster associated with self-reported Caucasian donors. The study was designed to test whether signatures of past pathogen exposure could be identified by cataloging public T cell receptors. The T cell repertoires of around 730 subjects were profiled by immunosequencing and related to cytomegalovirus serostatus. In addition to the first cohort of 650 to 750 subjects, a separate validation cohort of approximately 130 different subjects was used. High-throughput TCR immunosequencing, statistical association of individual TCRs with disease status, and machine learning were combined to predict cytomegalovirus infection status. A later analysis re-analyzed previously published TCR beta repertoires from hundreds of donors and added high-resolution HLA genotyping to study TCR occurrence patterns. Rather than using new phenotypic data, the later analysis identified candidate immune exposures from TCR beta sequences and from how often those sequences occurred across donors. In an earlier analysis of 500 to 650 of the donors, high-throughput TCR beta sequencing was used to judge whether each TCR beta V gene segment behaved as functional or pseudogenic. Alongside the repertoire data, information on donor age, sex, ethnicity and CMV serostatus was compiled. Genome-wide SNP genotypes for about 55% of the roughly 670 donors were used in a later genetic analysis, which treated that subset as a discovery cohort. All discovery cohort repertoires had been generated using a single sequencing platform. Class I and class II HLA loci were covered by the typing at four-digit resolution. Typing coverage differed by locus: A, B, C, DRB1 and DQB1 were typed in about 629-640 donors, DQA1 in about 500, DPA1 in approximately 610, and DPB1 in 472. Roughly five DR-DQ haplotypes were handled as single units for association and clustering, since linkage in the cohort was strong. Among 300 to 450 genotyped donors of the cohort, an average of around 240,000 unique TCR beta nucleotide sequences were sequenced per donor, around 20% of them non-productive. The research as a whole found: Cytomegalovirus status was reported to be diagnosed by the classifier with high specificity and sensitivity in both the original and validation cohorts. Most TCR sequences were seen in very few donors, while some public TCRs were found in many individuals. Over 15 rarely observed V segments, including chromosome 9 orphons, were excluded from the earlier analysis of 550 to 700 of the donors because counts were too low. Because some donors lacked HLA typing at each locus, the association tests relied only on the typed subset. A later analysis found that TCR association rates varied across HLA loci, with DRB1 alleles showing the most associated TCRs and HLA-C alleles the fewest. Specific HLA alleles were associated with 18,000 or so TCR beta sequences at a false discovery rate of 0.05 in a later analysis. A further reported finding was that TCR beta sequences accurately predicted the HLA-A and HLA-B alleles for most subjects in the first cohort. Strong co-occurrence of HLA alleles, especially DR and DQ, made assigning TCR associations to individual alleles difficult. The cohort was sequenced for TCR beta chains only, and without alpha or paired-chain data the features that could be detected were limited. Some IMGT-functional V segments, including TRBV6-2 and TRBV6-3, could not be told apart with the 87-base-pair reads, so those segments were excluded. CMV serostatus was the only immune exposure information available for the cohort. According to the authors, the approach could potentially be generalized to other disease states and immunological phenotypes. Linkage disequilibrium might explain the correlated functional status among segregating V segments, but an unknown experimental factor could not be ruled out. In a later genetic analysis, fewer N-insertions in productive TCRs were reported among donors in an Asian-associated ancestry cluster than the roughly 670-donor mean. A later analysis reported that several top co-occurrence clusters appeared linked to parvovirus B19, influenza, CMV and Epstein-Barr virus. Presence/absence analyses assumed roughly uniform sequencing depth across donors, an assumption that may not hold. V-gene and J-gene trimming of TCR beta chains was associated with a missense DCLRE1C variant in a later genetic analysis, and the association was replicated in an independent cohort. A cluster of highly shared sequence variants was judged likely to be a technical artifact of the sequencing pipeline. In the study, roughly 160 TCR beta chains were listed as associated with cytomegalovirus. In an earlier analysis of approximately 600 of the donors, most TCR beta V segments were observed in productive rearrangements about 87% or about 30% of the time, broadly matching IMGT annotations. In vitro tests confirmed that three of the cytomegalovirus-associated TCR beta chains recognize cytomegalovirus antigens. In a later analysis, most CMV-associated TCR beta chains were found to appear HLA-restricted, with HLA associations seemingly driven largely by CMV exposure. Compared with equally common non-associated chains, HLA-associated TCR beta chains in a later analysis were more clonally expanded and had lower generation probabilities.

In total, around 600 healthy bone marrow donors made up the cohort. Cohort members were all nominally healthy when sampled, although unrecorded immune exposures were likely present. The donor tested CMV seronegative, placing the donor among the 350 to 400 seronegative members of the cohort. Each donor provided a peripheral blood sample, and peripheral blood mononuclear cells were used for TCR beta sequencing. Genomic DNA extraction from the blood cell samples was performed with the Qiagen DNeasy Blood Extraction Kit. The protocol used for the library was the immunoSEQ multiplex PCR assay. The multiplex PCR relied on a mix of 60 forward primers for TCR Vbeta segments and 13 reverse primers for TCR Jbeta segments. A multiplex PCR assay on genomic DNA amplified the CDR3 region of rearranged TCR beta genes. The Illumina HiSeq System was used to sequence the amplified TCR beta libraries as 87-base-pair reads. The paper's data handling went like this. In a later analysis, some 80 million unique TCR beta chains were counted across the approximately 640 repertoires, and roughly 11 million of these chains were shared by at least two donors. Raw reads were error-corrected and collapsed into unique sequences by a nearest-neighbor algorithm in which closely related sequences were merged to remove PCR and sequencing errors. To assign V, D and J gene segments, CDR3 sequences were aligned to IMGT reference sequences. Each retained sequence needed at least a six-nucleotide match to both a V gene segment and a J gene segment. A rearrangement counted as productive if the CDR3 had no stop codons and remained in frame with V and J, and every other rearrangement counted as non-productive. CDR3 was defined according to IMGT convention as the region running from the second conserved V-encoded cysteine to the conserved J-encoded phenylalanine. The earlier analysis of 587 of the donors excluded sequences that lacked an unambiguous match to a single V gene segment. In an earlier analysis of 450 to 750 of the donors, a V segment was called functional when productive rearrangements were above 56.7%, and segregating when the standard deviation between donors exceeded 5%. A statistical classification framework was built for diagnosing cytomegalovirus status from the catalog of TCR beta chain sequences. V and J gene assignment, in a later analysis, came from comparing TCR nucleotide sequences with IMGT/GENE-DB human TR gene sequences. A later analysis assigned CDR3 sequences and most-parsimonious VDJ recombination scenarios with the TCRdist pipeline. In a later analysis, each TCR beta chain was defined by its CDR3 amino acid sequence together with its V-gene family, and reads without a unique V-gene family were excluded. To address suspected cross-contamination and a sequencing artifact, a later analysis removed 550 to 750 highly shared, low-generation-probability nucleotide sequences. In a later analysis, a clonal expansion index for each public chain was calculated from normalized within-repertoire ranks of inferred template counts. In a later analysis, generation probabilities were computed with a VDJ recombination model fitted to out-of-frame rearrangements, and the resulting probabilities were checked against IGoR. In a later analysis, hypergeometric tests were used to score TCR-TCR, TCR-HLA and TCR-CMV co-occurrence, with a repertoire-size bias correction applied to TCR pairs. A later analysis estimated false discovery rates by permuting HLA or CMV assignments 20 times. In a later analysis, co-occurring TCRs were grouped using DBSCAN, with TCRdist sequence similarity added in when clustering inside HLA-allele-positive subsets. Co-occurrence clustering excluded repertoires with fewer than 30,000 or more than 120,000 public chains, plus five with anomalous nucleotide sharing. As stored in TCRdb, this immuneACCESS dataset retains in-frame rearrangements with V and J assigned. A fraction of the clones does not appear; measured against another copy, unresolved V genes explain less than half of the discrepancy, and the remainder lacks a known reason. V and J calls and clone size follow that table, whereas D and trimming were derived from the DNA. Counted in this sample were approximately 200,000 clones; around 79% of them appeared once. Jointly, the top ten make up 1.5% to 2% of the sample.

With regard to this clone: Its target antigen remains unknown. No quality values exist for individual bases; no much larger clone is one base distant.

Compared with germline, V lacks 3 bases and J lacks 6 bases; bases without a gene match: 13. The CDR3 has 17 amino acids, counting the end cysteine and phenylalanine. The kept DNA is CDR3 alone, 51 bases in frame from the first base. CDR1 and CDR2 are drawn from the germline V gene (reference sequence): MNHEY, SMNVEV. The sample comprised PBMCs. This receptor was obtained from a man younger than 35 in good health and CMV-seronegative. The chain couples TRBV27 to TRBJ2-1; 8 junctional bases match TRBD2. DNA sequence: TGTGCCAGCAGTTTGTTTAGCGGGACTATGGAGGTCAATGAGCAGTTCTTC. The resulting protein is CASSLFSGTMEVNEQFF.